The T cell receptor (beta chain) under discussion was sequenced for a study of beta chain features in type 1 diabetes. This CDR3 comprises 14 residues. Germline V gene lookup returns CDR1 GTSNPN and CDR2 SVGIG (reference sequence). V was pared by 5 bases and J by 4 bases, with 14 bases between. Expressed TCRB transcripts were sequenced because the entire RNA isolate underwent reverse transcription. Sequencing used immunoSEQ multiplex PCR; TCRdb keeps in-frame clones, though not all of them. The sample includes around 190,000 clones, about an eighth of them seen just once. The genes are TRBV30 and TRBJ2-2, with a possible D match to TRBD1 (5 bases). Sample: central memory CD4+ T cells from blood. The receptor comes from a woman aged 18-29 years in good health. CDR3 nucleotide sequence: TGTGCCTGGGTGACAGCCTCGGGCACCGGGGAGCTGTTTTTT. Its translation: CAWVTASGTGELFF.